The 14 T cell receptor beta chains listed next were all sequenced from one sample in a study of CD8+ T cells in alopecia areata. Extracted from the samples, RNA was reverse transcribed into cDNA to serve as the sequencing template. Some clones are missing from TCRdb's copy, which holds only in-frame ones; the method was immunoSEQ multiplex PCR. In the table there are about 200,000 clones, under 75% of which are singletons. Treatment here: oral pan-JAK inhibitor, 5-10 mg twice daily. Sequences were derived from CD4+ T cells sorted from blood, sampled at week 4, from a patient treated with tofacitinib. These receptors came from a human donor with alopecia areata.

This clone was picked up a small number of times. The chain carries TRBV14 and TRBJ1-2, with no clear D. V was cut by 4 bases and J by 8 bases, with 11 bases left in between. The CDR3 contains 12 residues. The germline gives CDR1 SGHDN, CDR2 FVKESK. The CDR3 protein is CASSLGPVGYTF. The CDR3 DNA reads as TGTGCCAGCAGCCTCGGACCGGTCGGCTACACCTTC. Based on the CDR3 plus reference TRBV14 and TRBJ1-2, the full variable domain is EAGVTQFPSHSVIEKGQTVTLRCDPISGHDNLYWYRRVMGKEIKFLLHFVKESKQDESGMPNNRFLAERTGGTYSTLKVQPAELEDSGVYFCASSLGPVGYTFGSGTRLTVV.

In this sample, this clone turned up a few times. The J gene is TRBJ1-2, the V gene TRBV7-2, with 8 positions matching TRBD1. J lost 8 bases, V lost 8 bases, and 10 bases had no gene match. The CDR3 loop spans 13 amino acids. The germline V gene encodes CDR1 SGHTA and CDR2 FQGNSA. CDR3 nucleotides: TGTGCCAGCGTCAGGGGGCGTGGAGGAGGCTACACCTTC. Translated, it gives CASVRGRGGGYTF.

The rearrangement links TRBV2 to TRBJ1-2; D is undetermined. The CDR3 extends over 10 amino acids. V lost 1 base to trimming and J lost 8 bases, with 2 bases between them. CDR1 and CDR2 from the germline V gene are SNHLY and FYNNEI. The CDR3 spells CASSEEGYTF. Written as DNA, the CDR3 is TGTGCCAGCAGTGAAGAGGGCTACACCTTC.

V is TRBV19 and J is TRBJ1-1; the match to TRBD1 covers 9 bases. The V gene end was trimmed by 9 bases and the J gene end by 4 bases; junction bases not matched to a gene: 9. Germline values: CDR1 LNHDA, CDR2 SQIVND (reference sequence). The length of the CDR3 is 14 residues. The CDR3 bases are TGTGCCAGCGGACCGCGGGGACAGGGCACTGAAGCTTTCTTT. This codes for CASGPRGQGTEAFF.

Regarding this clone: The same CDR3 also results from other DNA sequences found in this sample. The V gene is TRBV9, the J gene TRBJ2-3, with D unclear. CDR3 size: 13 residues. Germline CDR1 reads SGDLS; CDR2 reads YYNGEE. The V and J ends lost 0 bases and 0 bases respectively, with 2 bases between them. The CDR3 coding sequence is TGTGCCAGCAGCGTAGCAAGCACAGATACGCAGTATTTT. It is translated as CASSVASTDTQYF. Using reference TRBV9 and TRBJ2-3 for the parts outside the CDR3, the full variable domain is DSGVTQTPKHLITATGQRVTLRCSPRSGDLSVYWYQQSLDQGLQFLIQYYNGEERAKGNILERFSAQQFPDLHSELNLSSLELGDSALYFCASSVASTDTQYFGPGTRLTVL.

This chain connects TRBV5-6 to TRBJ2-7, with TRBD1 identical over 7 bases. In germline, CDR1 is SGHDT, CDR2 YYEEEE. Trimming cost V 4 bases and J 2 bases; bases outside gene matches: 9. The CDR3 length is 15 residues. CDR3 loop: CASSTGTAATYEQYF. Here the CDR3 DNA reads TGTGCCAGCAGCACCGGGACAGCAGCCACCTACGAGCAGTACTTC.

This clone was seen only a few times. The V and J genes are TRBV6-6 and TRBJ1-2; D is possibly TRBD1 (5 bases). CDR1 and CDR2 (germline): MNHNY, SVGAGI (reference sequence). This CDR3 has 12 residues. Between the trimmed V and J ends, which lost 6 bases and 8 bases, there was a span of 13 bases. The CDR3 DNA sequence: TGTGCCAGCAGCGAGTCAGGGTTGGGCTACACCTTC. Protein product: CASSESGLGYTF.

The chain employs TRBV4-2 and TRBJ2-7; maybe TRBD1 (5 bases). Trimming cost V 1 base and J 0 bases, with 13 bases left between them. Germline assignment: CDR1 LGHNA and CDR2 YNFKEQ. The CDR3 has 16 amino acids. CDR3 coding DNA: TGTGCCAGCAGCCAAGGGGCTACAGGTTTCTCCTACGAGCAGTACTTC. This encodes CASSQGATGFSYEQYF.

This clone was recorded once. This chain connects TRBV7-3 to TRBJ2-1; D uncertain. Germline values: CDR1 SGHTA, CDR2 FQGTGA. The V end was cut by 2 bases, the J end by 4 bases, with 12 bases between. The CDR3 length is 15 residues. Written as DNA, the CDR3 is TGTGCCAGCAGCTTAGGTTGGATGGGATACAATGAGCAGTTCTTC. Amino acid sequence: CASSLGWMGYNEQFF.

The CDR3 DNA reads as TGTGCCAGCAGCTTAGAGGCCAGGGTGAACACTGAAGCTTTCTTT. Translation: CASSLEARVNTEAFF. V gene TRBV7-2 combines with J gene TRBJ1-1, with a possible D match to TRBD1 (5 bases). Deletions cut 1 base from V and 0 bases from J, with 9 bases between. CDR3 length: 15 amino acids. Germline-derived CDR1 and CDR2 are SGHTA and FQGNSA.

This clone has a handful of counts. The rearrangement joins TRBV29-1 to TRBJ1-1; D may be TRBD1 (5 bases). The CDR3 is 13 amino acids. Trimming took 2 bases from V and 11 from J, leaving 18 bases between them. Germline V lookup: CDR1 SQVTM, CDR2 ANQGSEA. The CDR3 sequence is CSVELALQGEAFF. CDR3 nucleotides: TGCAGCGTTGAATTGGCCCTTCAAGGGGAGGCTTTCTTT.

This clone was seen a handful of times. The chain joins TRBV29-1 to TRBJ2-2; 7 bases align to TRBD2. Germline assignment: CDR1 SQVTM and CDR2 ANQGSEA. V was clipped by 2 bases and J by 6 bases; unmatched bases: 9. The CDR3 has 15 amino acids. The CDR3 DNA is TGCAGCGTTGAATTGGCGGGGGAACGCGCCGGGGAGCTGTTTTTT. This sequence encodes CSVELAGERAGELFF.

V and J are TRBV25-1 and TRBJ1-1, with D hard to call. V was trimmed by 2 bases and J by 6 bases, leaving 13 bases between them. This CDR3 has 14 residues. CDR1 and CDR2 (germline): MGHDK, SYGVNS. CDR3 nucleotides: TGTGCCAGCAGTGAACCCGGACGGATCGCTGAAGCTTTCTTT. Translating it yields CASSEPGRIAEAFF.

There are many counts of this clone. V gene TRBV7-9 combines with J gene TRBJ1-4; D is undetermined. Germline values: CDR1 SEHNR, CDR2 FQNEAQ (reference sequence). The CDR3 runs 15 residues. V lost 2 bases and J 4 bases, leaving 11 bases between the germline ends. The CDR3 nucleotides read TGTGCCAGCAGCTTATCGCGGCAGATTAATGAAAAACTGTTTTTT. This codes for CASSLSRQINEKLFF.